The clone carrying this T cell receptor (beta chain) appeared a few times. The antigen remains undetermined. Time point indicated: newly diagnosed GD, antithyroid drugs for less than 3 months. The TCR library was made from RNA extracted from PBMCs. This sample was taken from a study of regulatory T cells in long-lasting Graves disease. According to the study, TCR beta libraries were built with iRepertoire HTBI primers and CDR3-region Arm-PCR. TCRdb re-called the multiplex PCR reads through MiXCR, storing one row per CDR3 protein. The data contain approximately 470,000 distinct CDR3 sequences, 15% to 20% of them seen just once; the ten biggest clones take up 12%. The CDR3 length is 14 residues. The V gene lost 5 bases and the J gene lost 10 bases, with 20 bases spanning the gap. Germline values: CDR1 PRHDT, CDR2 FYEKMQ (reference sequence). Findings and limits, study-wide: TRBV28, TRBJ1-2 and TRBJ2-5 were favored in persistent disease.

These sequences were also reported in another study, on T cells in Graves' hyperthyroidism and ophthalmopathy. As reported in that work: The HTBI primer set drove a first-round RT-PCR of the TCR CDR3.

The chain has TRBV13 and TRBJ1-2; no clear D gene. Sequencing used peripheral blood mononuclear cells (PBMCs), obtained at new diagnosis, from a patient treated with antithyroid drugs. This receptor was identified in a middle-aged man with Graves disease. CDR3 amino acids: CASSLERRSFHYTF. The CDR3 DNA reads TGTGCCAGCAGCCTCGAGAGACGGAGTTTTCACTACACCTTC.